This T cell receptor beta chain was retrieved from a study of radiation and T cells in renal cell carcinoma. The CDR3 has 15 amino acids. V lost 2 bases and J 0 bases, leaving 7 bases between the germline ends. CDR1 and CDR2 from the germline V gene are KGHSH and LQKENI. Sequencing used immunoSEQ multiplex PCR; TCRdb keeps in-frame clones, though not all of them. The top ten hold 7.3% of the sample, which has approximately 63,000 clones, more than 60% seen once. Time point described: baseline pretreatment blood. Treatment specified: 15 Gy SBRT to primary tumor, nephrectomy 4 weeks later. By frequency in the sample, this clone is medium-sized.

The chain has TRBV18 and TRBJ1-4; D ambiguous. This clonotype was obtained from a man between 60 and 75 years old with renal cell carcinoma. The sample consisted of blood, taken from a patient whose treatment included radiotherapy and nephrectomy. The CDR3: CASSPTVATNEKLFF. CDR3 nucleotide sequence: TGTGCCAGCTCACCAACGGTCGCAACTAATGAAAAACTGTTTTTT.